The 10 T cell receptor beta chains reported below all come from one sample, sequenced in a study of T cell responses to AZD1222 COVID-19 vaccine. Profiled with immunoSEQ multiplex PCR; TCRdb holds only in-frame clones, not every one. The sample records approximately 140,000 clones, over 75% being singletons. The sequencing used peripheral blood, collected 28 days after the second AZD1222 dose. The source of these receptors is an adult who received the AZD1222 COVID-19 vaccine.

The V and J genes are TRBV5-5 and TRBJ2-2; 9 bases match TRBD1. This CDR3 has 16 residues. CDR1 is SGHKS and CDR2 is YYEKEE in the germline V gene (reference sequence). V shed 5 bases and J 3 bases; nucleotides not matched to a gene: 8. The CDR3 bases are TGTGCCAGCAGTGCCGGCGGGACAGGGTACACCGGGGAGCTGTTTTTT. Protein product: CASSAGGTGYTGELFF.

The genes are TRBV20-1 and TRBJ2-1, with TRBD2 matching 8 bases. The germline V gene encodes CDR1 DFQATT and CDR2 SNEGSKA (reference sequence). The ends lost 7 bases at V and 10 bases at J; junction bases unmatched: 3. The CDR3 extends over 10 amino acids. CDR3 amino acids: CSVLAGEQFF. In DNA, the CDR3 is TGCAGTGTCCTAGCGGGCGAGCAGTTCTTC.

This rearrangement joins TRBV7-9 to TRBJ1-5; D is undetermined. The V end was cut by 0 bases, the J end by 3 bases, with 6 bases between. The CDR3 has 14 amino acids. CDR1 is SEHNR and CDR2 is FQNEAQ in the germline V gene (reference sequence). The CDR3 reads CASSLAGVNQPQHF. CDR3 nucleotide sequence: TGTGCCAGCAGCTTAGCAGGCGTCAATCAGCCCCAGCATTTT.

The chain links TRBV24-1 to TRBJ2-5; D unclear. This CDR3 spans 15 amino acids. Per germline, CDR1 KGHDR and CDR2 SFDVKD. Trimming left V 2 bases short and J 10 bases short, with 19 bases between. CDR3 region: CATSDSELPSGIQYF. DNA of the CDR3: TGTGCCACCAGTGATTCTGAACTCCCCTCAGGAATCCAGTACTTC.

The rearrangement links TRBV11-2 to TRBJ2-5; no firm D call. Trimming took 5 bases from V and 4 from J, leaving 8 bases between them. CDR1 SGHAT and CDR2 FQNNGV come from the germline V gene. This CDR3 comprises 12 residues. The DNA of the CDR3 is TGTGCCAGCAGCGAAAATGGAGAGACCCAGTACTTC. Protein sequence: CASSENGETQYF.

The chain combines TRBV28 with TRBJ1-1; a weak D match, TRBD1 (5 bases). V shed 1 base and J shed 5 bases, with 11 bases lying between them. Germline V gene data show CDR1 as MDHEN and CDR2 as SYDVKM. The CDR3 is 14 residues long. The CDR3 bases are TGTGCCAGCAGTTTATCGGCGGGGCGAACTGAAGCTTTCTTT. Translated: CASSLSAGRTEAFF. Filled out from reference TRBV28 and TRBJ1-1, the complete variable domain reads DVKVTQSSRYLVKRTGEKVFLECVQDMDHENMFWYRQDPGLGLRLIYFSYDVKMKEKGDIPEGYSVSREKKERFSLILESASTNQTSMYLCASSLSAGRTEAFFGQGTRLTVV.

This clone was counted between two and nine times. The chain combines TRBV27 with TRBJ2-7, with TRBD2 matching over 11 bases. Trimming removed 4 bases from V and 4 bases from J; junction bases left unmatched: 12. The V gene's germline CDR1 is MNHEY and CDR2 SMNVEV (reference sequence). The CDR3 loop spans 17 amino acids. DNA for the CDR3: TGTGCCAGCAGTTCACTTGGGACTAGCGGAGAATCGTACGAGCAGTACTTC. Amino acids: CASSSLGTSGESYEQYF.

The chain links TRBV14 to TRBJ2-5; 13 nucleotides line up with TRBD2. Looked up from germline, CDR1 is SGHDN and CDR2 is FVKESK. The CDR3 sequence is 19 residues long. V lost 6 bases, J lost 5 bases, and 18 bases stayed unmatched. The CDR3 reads CASSPSGLAGVQSRETQYF. Written as DNA, the CDR3 is TGTGCCAGCAGTCCTTCTGGACTAGCGGGAGTTCAGTCACGGGAGACCCAGTACTTC. Full variable domain (outside the CDR3, taken from reference TRBV14 and TRBJ2-5): EAGVTQFPSHSVIEKGQTVTLRCDPISGHDNLYWYRRVMGKEIKFLLHFVKESKQDESGMPNNRFLAERTGGTYSTLKVQPAELEDSGVYFCASSPSGLAGVQSRETQYFGPGTRLLVL.

DNA for the CDR3: TGTGCCAGCAGTTTAATTCAGCTATCCGAGCAGTACTTC. It codes for CASSLIQLSEQYF. The chain has TRBV12-3 or TRBV12-4 and TRBJ2-7; D gene unclear. Trimming left V 2 bases short and J 6 bases short, with 11 bases between. This CDR3 has 13 amino acids.

The V and J genes are TRBV30 and TRBJ2-7; 7 bases are a match to TRBD2. This CDR3 contains 13 residues. Unmatched junction bases numbered 3, after V lost 3 bases and J lost 1 base. Germline V CDR1 and CDR2: GTSNPN, SVGIG (reference sequence). CDR3 in amino acids: CAWRSGISYEQYF. In nucleotides, the CDR3 is TGTGCCTGGAGAAGCGGGATTTCCTACGAGCAGTACTTC.